The clone carrying this T cell receptor beta chain was picked up many times. Its target is not known. Unique molecular identifiers were present on the cDNA, which also gained a universal primer site by template switching. One entry per CDR3 protein, called by TCRdb with MiXCR from the 5' RACE reads. The profile shows under 300,000 distinct CDR3 sequences, more than 12% of them singletons. The data stem from a study of identical twins. Findings and limits, study-wide: There was an excess of low generation probability in the out-of-frame alpha sequences that twins shared.

Donors were all healthy Caucasians. The sequencing sample was made of memory (CD45RO+) T cells sorted from blood. The sequence was obtained from a woman aged 18-30 years in good health.

The chain's CDR3 is CASSLRDSPYEQYF. CDR3 in DNA: TGTGCCAGCAGCTTAAGGGACTCTCCCTACGAGCAGTACTTC. The chain carries TRBV7-2 and TRBJ2-7, with a possible D match to TRBD2 (6 bases). The V end was cut by 2 bases, the J end by 2 bases, with 10 bases between. Looked up from germline, CDR1 is SGHTA and CDR2 is FQGNSA. There are 14 residues in the CDR3.